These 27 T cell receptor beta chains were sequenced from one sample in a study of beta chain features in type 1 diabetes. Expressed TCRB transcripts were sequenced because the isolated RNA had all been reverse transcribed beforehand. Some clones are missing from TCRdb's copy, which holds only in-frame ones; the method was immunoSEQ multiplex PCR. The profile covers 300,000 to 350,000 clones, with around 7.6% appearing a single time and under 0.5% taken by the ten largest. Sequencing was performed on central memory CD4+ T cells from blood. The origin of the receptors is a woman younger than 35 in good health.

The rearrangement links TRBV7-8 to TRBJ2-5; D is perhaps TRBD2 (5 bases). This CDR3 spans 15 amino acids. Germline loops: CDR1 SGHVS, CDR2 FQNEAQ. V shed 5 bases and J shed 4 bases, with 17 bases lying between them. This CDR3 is CASSPAGGGRETQYF. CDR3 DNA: TGTGCCAGCAGCCCGGCGGGTGGTGGGCGAGAGACCCAGTACTTC.

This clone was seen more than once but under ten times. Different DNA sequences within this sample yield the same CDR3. CDR3 DNA: TGTGCCAGCAGCTTGCGCGCGGGAGTAGGAGATACGCAGTATTTT. The encoded protein is CASSLRAGVGDTQYF. This sequence joins TRBV5-6 and TRBJ2-3, with TRBD2 matching over 7 bases. V lost 1 base and J lost 5; bases outside the gene matches: 7. The CDR3 extends over 15 amino acids. CDR1 and CDR2 from the germline V gene are SGHDT and YYEEEE.

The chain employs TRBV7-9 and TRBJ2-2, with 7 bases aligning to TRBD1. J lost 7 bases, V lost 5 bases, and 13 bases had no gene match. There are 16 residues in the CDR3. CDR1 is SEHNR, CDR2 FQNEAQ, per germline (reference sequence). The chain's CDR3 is CASSAPMTGLVGELFF. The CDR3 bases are TGTGCCAGCAGCGCACCCATGACAGGGTTAGTCGGGGAGCTGTTTTTT.

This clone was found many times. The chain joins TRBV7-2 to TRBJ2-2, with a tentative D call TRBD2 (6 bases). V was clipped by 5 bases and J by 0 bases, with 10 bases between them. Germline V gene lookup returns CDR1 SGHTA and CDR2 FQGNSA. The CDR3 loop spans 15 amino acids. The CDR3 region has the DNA TGTGCCAGCAGCCATAGCGGATCGAACACCGGGGAGCTGTTTTTT. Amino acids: CASSHSGSNTGELFF.

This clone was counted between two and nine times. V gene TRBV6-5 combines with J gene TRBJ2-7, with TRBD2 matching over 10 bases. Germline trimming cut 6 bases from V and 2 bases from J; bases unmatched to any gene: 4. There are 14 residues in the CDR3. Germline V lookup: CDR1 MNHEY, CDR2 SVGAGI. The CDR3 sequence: CASRRTSGTYEQYF. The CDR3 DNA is TGTGCCAGCAGGCGAACTAGCGGGACCTACGAGCAGTACTTC.

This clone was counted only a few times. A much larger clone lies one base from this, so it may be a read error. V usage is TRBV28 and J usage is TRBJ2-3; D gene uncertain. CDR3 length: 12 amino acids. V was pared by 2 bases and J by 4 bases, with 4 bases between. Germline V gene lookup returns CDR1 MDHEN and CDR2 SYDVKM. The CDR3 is CASSLGADTQYF. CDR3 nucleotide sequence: TGTGCCAGCAGTTTAGGGGCAGATACGCAGTATTTT.

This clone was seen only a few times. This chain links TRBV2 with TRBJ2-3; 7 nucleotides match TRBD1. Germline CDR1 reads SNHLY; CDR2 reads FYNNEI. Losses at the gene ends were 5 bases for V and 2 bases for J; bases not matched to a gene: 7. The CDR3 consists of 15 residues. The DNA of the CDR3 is TGTGCCAGCAGTTCCGGACAGGAATACACAGATACGCAGTATTTT. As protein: CASSSGQEYTDTQYF.

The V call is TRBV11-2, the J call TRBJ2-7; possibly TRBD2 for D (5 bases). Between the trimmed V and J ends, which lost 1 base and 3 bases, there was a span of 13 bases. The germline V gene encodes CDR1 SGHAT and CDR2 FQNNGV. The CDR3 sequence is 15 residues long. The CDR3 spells CASSLVTGSYYEQYF. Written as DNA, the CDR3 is TGTGCCAGCAGCTTAGTTACGGGATCATACTACGAGCAGTACTTC.

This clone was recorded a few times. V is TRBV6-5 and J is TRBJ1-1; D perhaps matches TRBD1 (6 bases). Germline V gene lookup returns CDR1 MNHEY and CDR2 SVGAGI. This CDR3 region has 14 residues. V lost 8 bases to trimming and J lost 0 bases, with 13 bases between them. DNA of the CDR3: TGTGCCAGCCATAGGGGGGGAATGAACACTGAAGCTTTCTTT. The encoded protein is CASHRGGMNTEAFF.

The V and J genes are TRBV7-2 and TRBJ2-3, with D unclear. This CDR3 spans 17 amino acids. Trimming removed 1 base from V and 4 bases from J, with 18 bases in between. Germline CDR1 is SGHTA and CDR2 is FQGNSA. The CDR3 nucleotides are TGTGCCAGCAGCTTAGAGGGTCTAGACGTTGATGCAGATACGCAGTATTTT. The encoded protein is CASSLEGLDVDADTQYF.

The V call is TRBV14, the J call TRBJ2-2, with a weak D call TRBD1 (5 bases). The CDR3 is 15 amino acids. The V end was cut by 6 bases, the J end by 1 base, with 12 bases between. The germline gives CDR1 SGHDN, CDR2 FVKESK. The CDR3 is CASRSRTGNTGELFF. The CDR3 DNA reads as TGTGCCAGCAGGTCGCGAACAGGGAACACCGGGGAGCTGTTTTTT.

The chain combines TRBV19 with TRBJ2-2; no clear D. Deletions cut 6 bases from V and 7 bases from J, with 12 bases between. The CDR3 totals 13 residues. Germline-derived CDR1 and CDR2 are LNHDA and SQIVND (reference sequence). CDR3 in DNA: TGTGCCAGTAGACCCATGAATGGCGGGGAGCTGTTTTTT. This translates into CASRPMNGGELFF.

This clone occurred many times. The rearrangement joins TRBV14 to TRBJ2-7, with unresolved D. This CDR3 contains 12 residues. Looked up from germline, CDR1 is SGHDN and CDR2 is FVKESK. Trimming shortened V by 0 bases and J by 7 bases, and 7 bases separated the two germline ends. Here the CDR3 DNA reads TGTGCCAGCAGCCAAGATTCGCGAGAGCAGTACTTC. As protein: CASSQDSREQYF.

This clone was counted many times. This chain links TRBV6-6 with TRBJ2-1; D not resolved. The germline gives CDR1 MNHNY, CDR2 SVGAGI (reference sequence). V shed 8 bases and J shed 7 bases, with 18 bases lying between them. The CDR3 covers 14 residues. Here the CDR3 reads CASPTVWLPNEQFF. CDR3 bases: TGTGCCAGCCCCACTGTATGGCTACCTAATGAGCAGTTCTTC.

The CDR3 reads CASSSGQGTGDNEQFF. CDR3 nucleotides: TGTGCCAGCAGCTCTGGTCAGGGGACAGGGGACAATGAGCAGTTCTTC. The chain combines TRBV11-3 with TRBJ2-1, with 10 bases identical to TRBD1. Germline values: CDR1 SGHNT, CDR2 YENEEA. The CDR3 covers 16 residues. The ends lost 4 bases at V and 5 bases at J; junction bases unmatched: 8.

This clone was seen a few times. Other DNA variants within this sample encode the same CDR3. The DNA of the CDR3 is TGTGCCAGCAGTTTGGGCGTGTACGAGCAGTACTTC. Its translation is CASSLGVYEQYF. V usage is TRBV28 and J usage is TRBJ2-7, with unresolved D. The V end lost 3 bases, the J end lost 4 bases, and 7 bases lay between the germline ends. Germline CDR1 and CDR2: MDHEN and SYDVKM. The CDR3 is 12 residues long.

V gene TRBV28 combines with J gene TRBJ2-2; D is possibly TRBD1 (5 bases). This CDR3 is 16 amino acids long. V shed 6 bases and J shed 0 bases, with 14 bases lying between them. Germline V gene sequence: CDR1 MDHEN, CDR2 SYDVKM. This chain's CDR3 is CASRRSGQTNTGELFF. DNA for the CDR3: TGTGCCAGCAGGCGGTCAGGGCAGACGAACACCGGGGAGCTGTTTTTT.

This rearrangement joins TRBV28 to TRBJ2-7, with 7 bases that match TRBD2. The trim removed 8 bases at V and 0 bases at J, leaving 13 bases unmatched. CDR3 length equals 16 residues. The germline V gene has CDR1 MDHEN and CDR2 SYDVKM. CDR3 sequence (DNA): TGTGCCAGCCCCCCCGTCGGGGGGTTCAGCTCCTACGAGCAGTACTTC. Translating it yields CASPPVGGFSSYEQYF.

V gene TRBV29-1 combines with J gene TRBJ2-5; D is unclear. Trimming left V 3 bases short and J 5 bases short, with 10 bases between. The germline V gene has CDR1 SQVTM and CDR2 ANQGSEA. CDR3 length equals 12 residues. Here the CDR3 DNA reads TGCAGCGTTGAGGACGGGTACGAGACCCAGTACTTC. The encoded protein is CSVEDGYETQYF.

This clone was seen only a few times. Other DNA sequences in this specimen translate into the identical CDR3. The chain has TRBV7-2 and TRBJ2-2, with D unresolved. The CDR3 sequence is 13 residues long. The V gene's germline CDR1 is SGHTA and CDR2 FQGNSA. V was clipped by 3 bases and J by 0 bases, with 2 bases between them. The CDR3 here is CASSLTNTGELFF. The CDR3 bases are TGTGCCAGCAGCTTGACGAACACCGGGGAGCTGTTTTTT.

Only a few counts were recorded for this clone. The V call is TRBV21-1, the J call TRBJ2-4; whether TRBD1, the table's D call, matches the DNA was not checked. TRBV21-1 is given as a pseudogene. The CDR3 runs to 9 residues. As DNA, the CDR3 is TGTGCCAGCAGAGGGGTTCAGTACTTC. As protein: CASRGVQYF.

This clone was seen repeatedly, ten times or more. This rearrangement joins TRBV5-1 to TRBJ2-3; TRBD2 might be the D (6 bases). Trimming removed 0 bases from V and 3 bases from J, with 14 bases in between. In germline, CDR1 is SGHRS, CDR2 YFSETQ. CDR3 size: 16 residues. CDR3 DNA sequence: TGCGCCAGCAGCTTGGGGACTGCGGGGCCTACAGATACGCAGTATTTT. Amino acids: CASSLGTAGPTDTQYF. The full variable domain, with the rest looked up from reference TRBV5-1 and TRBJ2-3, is KAGVTQTPRYLIKTRGQQVTLSCSPISGHRSVSWYQQTPGQGLQFLFEYFSETQRNKGNFPGRFSGRQFSNSRSEMNVSTLELGDSALYLCASSLGTAGPTDTQYFGPGTRLTVL.

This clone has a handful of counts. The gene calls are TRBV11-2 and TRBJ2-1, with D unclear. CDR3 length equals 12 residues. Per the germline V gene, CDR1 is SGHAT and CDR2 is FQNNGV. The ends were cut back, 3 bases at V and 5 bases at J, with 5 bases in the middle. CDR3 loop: CASSFRNNEQFF. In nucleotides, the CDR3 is TGTGCCAGCAGCTTTCGGAACAATGAGCAGTTCTTC.

CDR3 in amino acids: CASRDYIGAYEQYF. The CDR3 DNA reads TGTGCCAGCAGGGACTACATTGGGGCCTACGAGCAGTACTTC. The chain combines TRBV6-5 with TRBJ2-7; D may be TRBD2 (6 bases). The CDR3 has 14 residues. The ends were cut back, 6 bases at V and 2 bases at J, with 14 bases in the middle. Germline lookup yields CDR1 MNHEY and CDR2 SVGAGI.

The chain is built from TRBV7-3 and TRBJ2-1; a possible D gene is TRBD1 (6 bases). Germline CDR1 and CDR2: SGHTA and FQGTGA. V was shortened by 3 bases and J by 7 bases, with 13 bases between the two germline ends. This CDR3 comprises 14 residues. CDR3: CASSFYRAGNEQFF. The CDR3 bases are TGTGCCAGCAGCTTTTACAGGGCTGGGAATGAGCAGTTCTTC.

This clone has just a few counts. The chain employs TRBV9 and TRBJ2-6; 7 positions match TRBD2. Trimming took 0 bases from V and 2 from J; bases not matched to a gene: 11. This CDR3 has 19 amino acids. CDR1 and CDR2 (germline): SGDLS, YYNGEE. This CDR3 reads CASSVAFGEGLAGANVLTF. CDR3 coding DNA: TGTGCCAGCAGCGTAGCTTTTGGGGAGGGATTAGCTGGGGCCAACGTCCTGACTTTC.

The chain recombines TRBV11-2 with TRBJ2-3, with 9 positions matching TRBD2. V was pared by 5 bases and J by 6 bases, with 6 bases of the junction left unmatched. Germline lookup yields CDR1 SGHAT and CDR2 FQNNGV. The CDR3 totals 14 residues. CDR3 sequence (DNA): TGTGCCAGCAGCCAGCGGGAGGCAGGGGATACGCAGTATTTT. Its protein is CASSQREAGDTQYF.